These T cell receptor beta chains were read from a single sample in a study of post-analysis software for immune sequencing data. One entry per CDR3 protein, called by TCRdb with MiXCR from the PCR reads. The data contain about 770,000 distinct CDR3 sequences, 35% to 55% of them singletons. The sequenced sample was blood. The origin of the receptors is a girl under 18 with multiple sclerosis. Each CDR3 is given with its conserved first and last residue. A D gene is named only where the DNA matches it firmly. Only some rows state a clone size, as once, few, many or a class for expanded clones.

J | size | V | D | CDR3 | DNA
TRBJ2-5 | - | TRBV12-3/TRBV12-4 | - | CASSPRGAETQYF | TGTGCCAGCAGCCCCAGGGGAGCGGAGACCCAGTACTTC
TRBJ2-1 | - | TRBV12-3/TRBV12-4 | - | CASSLRGNLFNEQFF | TGTGCCAGCAGTTTACGGGGCAACCTCTTTAATGAGCAGTTCTTC
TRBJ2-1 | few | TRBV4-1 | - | CASSQDLGAGQFF | TGCGCCAGCAGCCAAGATCTGGGTGCAGGGCAGTTCTTC
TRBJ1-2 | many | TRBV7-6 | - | CASSLGLPGYGYTF | TGTGCCAGCAGCTTAGGACTACCTGGCTATGGCTACACCTTC
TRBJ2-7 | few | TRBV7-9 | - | CASSLDRERPYEQYF | TGTGCCAGCAGCTTAGACCGTGAGCGTCCCTACGAGCAGTACTTC
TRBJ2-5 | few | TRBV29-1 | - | CSVVRGEETQYF | TGCAGCGTTGTTCGGGGCGAAGAGACCCAGTACTTC
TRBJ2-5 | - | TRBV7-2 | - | CASTLGRSGETQYF | TGTGCCAGCACCCTGGGGAGGAGCGGGGAGACCCAGTACTTC
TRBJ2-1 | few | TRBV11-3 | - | CASSERRDPYNEQFF | TGTGCCAGCAGCGAACGGCGGGATCCCTACAATGAGCAGTTCTTC
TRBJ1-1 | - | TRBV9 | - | CASSVAPGDLGAFF | TGTGCCAGCAGCGTAGCCCCAGGGGACCTCGGAGCTTTCTTT
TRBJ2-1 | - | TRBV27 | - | CASSLGTLGYNEQFF | TGTGCCAGCAGTTTAGGGACCCTGGGGTACAATGAGCAGTTCTTC
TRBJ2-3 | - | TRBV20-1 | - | CSARPGVDTQYF | TGCAGTGCTAGGCCGGGAGTGGATACGCAGTATTTT
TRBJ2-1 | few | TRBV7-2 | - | CASSLVIKKQFF | TGTGCCAGCAGCTTAGTTATAAAAAAGCAGTTCTTC
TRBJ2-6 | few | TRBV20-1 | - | CSAREEGAGANVLTF | TGCAGTGCTAGAGAGGAGGGGGCCGGGGCCAACGTCCTGACTTTC
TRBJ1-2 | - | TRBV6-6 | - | CASSWKGEGNYGYTF | TGTGCCAGCAGCTGGAAGGGGGAGGGCAACTATGGCTACACCTTC
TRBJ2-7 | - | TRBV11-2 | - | CASSPRLVVGGYEQYF | TGTGCCAGCAGCCCCCGACTAGTGGTCGGGGGATACGAGCAGTACTTC
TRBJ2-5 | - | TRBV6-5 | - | CASSYWGRSQDTQYF | TGTGCCAGCAGTTACTGGGGGAGGTCGCAAGACACCCAGTACTTC
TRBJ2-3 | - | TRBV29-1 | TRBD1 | CSVAMGTGIRYTDTQYF | TGCAGCGTTGCTATGGGGACAGGGATTCGGTACACAGATACGCAGTATTTT
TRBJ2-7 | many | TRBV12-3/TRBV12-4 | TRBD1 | CASSLRQGVIEQYF | TGTGCCAGCAGTTTACGACAGGGGGTGATCGAGCAGTACTTC
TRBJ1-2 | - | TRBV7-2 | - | CASSLRQFHGYTF | TGTGCCAGCAGCTTACGACAGTTCCATGGCTACACCTTC
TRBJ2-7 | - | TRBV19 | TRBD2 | CASSLSGRRSYEQYF | TGTGCCAGTAGTTTAAGCGGGAGAAGGAGTTACGAGCAGTACTTC
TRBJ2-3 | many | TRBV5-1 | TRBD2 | CASSLSGSTDTQYF | TGCGCCAGCAGCTTAAGCGGGAGTACAGATACGCAGTATTTT
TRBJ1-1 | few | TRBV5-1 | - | CASSLKQGGTEAFF | TGCGCCAGCAGCTTGAAGCAAGGAGGCACTGAAGCTTTCTTT
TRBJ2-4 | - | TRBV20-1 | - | CSAESQGSAKNIQYF | TGCAGTGCTGAATCTCAGGGGTCAGCCAAAAACATTCAGTACTTC
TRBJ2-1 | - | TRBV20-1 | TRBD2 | CSARPGLVHLWNEQFF | TGCAGTGCCAGACCGGGACTAGTTCATTTGTGGAATGAGCAGTTCTTC
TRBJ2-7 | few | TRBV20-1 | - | CSARDANSYEQYF | TGCAGTGCTAGAGACGCTAACTCCTACGAGCAGTACTTC
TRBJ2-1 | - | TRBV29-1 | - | CSVDYDGPYNEQFF | TGCAGCGTTGACTACGACGGCCCCTACAATGAGCAGTTCTTC
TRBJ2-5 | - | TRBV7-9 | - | CASSSRVTPETQYF | TGTGCCAGCAGCTCCCGGGTTACCCCAGAGACCCAGTACTTC
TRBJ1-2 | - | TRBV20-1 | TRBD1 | CSAPEGGWIYGYTF | TGCAGTGCGCCGGAAGGGGGCTGGATCTATGGCTACACCTTC
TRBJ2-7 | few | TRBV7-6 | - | CASSLTPQAGLNYEQYF | TGTGCCAGCAGCTTAACCCCCCAGGCAGGACTAAACTACGAGCAGTACTTC
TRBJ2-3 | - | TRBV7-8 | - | CASSLEGVADTQYF | TGTGCCAGCAGCTTAGAGGGAGTCGCAGATACGCAGTATTTT
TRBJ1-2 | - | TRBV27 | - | CASSLLKNTF | TGTGCCAGCAGTCTCCTAAAAAACACCTTC
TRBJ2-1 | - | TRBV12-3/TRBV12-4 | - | CASSFTADEQFF | TGTGCCAGCAGTTTCACAGCGGACGAGCAGTTCTTC
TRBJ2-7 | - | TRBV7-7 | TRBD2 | CASSSRLAELSYEQYF | TGTGCTAGCAGCTCGCGACTAGCGGAGCTCTCCTACGAGCAGTACTTC
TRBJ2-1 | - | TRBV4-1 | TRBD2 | CASSFVAGETSEQFF | TGCGCCAGCAGCTTCGTAGCGGGAGAAACCAGTGAGCAGTTCTTC
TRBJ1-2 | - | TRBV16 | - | CASSQGGQDYGYTF | TGTGCCAGCAGCCAAGGGGGACAAGACTATGGCTACACCTTC
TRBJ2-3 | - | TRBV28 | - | CASSLSPRLTSTDTQYF | TGTGCCAGCAGTTTATCGCCCCGACTGACTAGCACAGATACGCAGTATTTT
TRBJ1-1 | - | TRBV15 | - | CATSRGRLGSTEAFF | TGTGCCACCAGCAGAGGCCGGCTGGGGAGTACTGAAGCTTTCTTT
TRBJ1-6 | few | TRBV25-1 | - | CASSELPGSPLHF | TGTGCCAGCAGTGAATTACCGGGTTCGCCCCTCCACTTT
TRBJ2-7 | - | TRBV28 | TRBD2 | CASSPPIGGWDEQYF | TGTGCCAGCAGTCCCCCAATCGGGGGGTGGGACGAGCAGTACTTC
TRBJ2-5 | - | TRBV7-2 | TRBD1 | CASSYRRTGGLETQYF | TGTGCCAGCAGCTACCGCCGGACAGGGGGGTTAGAGACCCAGTACTTC
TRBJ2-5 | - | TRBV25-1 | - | CASSEDAWGGKETQYF | TGTGCCAGCAGTGAAGACGCGTGGGGTGGCAAAGAGACCCAGTACTTC
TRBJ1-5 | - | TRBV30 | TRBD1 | CAWSNGLTGNNQPQHF | TGTGCCTGGAGTAATGGGCTGACAGGGAATAATCAGCCCCAGCATTTT
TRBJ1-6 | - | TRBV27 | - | CASSLEVGSYNSPLHF | TGTGCCAGCAGTTTAGAGGTTGGGTCCTATAATTCACCCCTCCACTTT
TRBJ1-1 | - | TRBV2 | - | CASSNPSTLHTEAFF | TGTGCCAGCAGCAACCCCTCGACCCTTCACACTGAAGCTTTCTTT
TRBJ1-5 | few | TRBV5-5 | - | CASSLAAGFYYQPQHF | TGTGCCAGCAGCTTGGCCGCCGGATTTTACTATCAGCCCCAGCATTTT
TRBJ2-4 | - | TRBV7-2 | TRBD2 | CASSSRTSGLAKNIQYF | TGTGCCAGCAGCTCTCGGACTAGCGGATTAGCCAAAAACATTCAGTACTTC
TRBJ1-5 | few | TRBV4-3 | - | CASSQDRRGSRQHF | TGCGCCAGCAGCCAAGATCGGCGGGGGTCGCGACAGCATTTT
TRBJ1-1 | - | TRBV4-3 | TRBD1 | CASSQGQGTEAFF | TGCGCCAGCAGCCAGGGACAGGGCACTGAAGCTTTCTTT
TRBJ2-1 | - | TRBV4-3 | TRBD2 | CASSPSPSGTYNEQFF | TGCGCCAGCAGCCCAAGCCCTAGCGGAACCTACAATGAGCAGTTCTTC
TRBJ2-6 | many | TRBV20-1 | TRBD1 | CSALTGGNLPGANVLTF | TGCAGTGCTTTAACAGGGGGAAATCTTCCTGGGGCCAACGTCCTGACTTTC
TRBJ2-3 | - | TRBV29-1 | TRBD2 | CSGTTSGSTDTQYF | TGCAGCGGGACTACTAGCGGATCCACAGATACGCAGTATTTT
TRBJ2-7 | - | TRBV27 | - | CASSPEDRSYEQYF | TGTGCCAGCAGTCCGGAGGACAGATCCTACGAGCAGTACTTC